A single sample gave rise to the 15 T cell receptor beta chains below, sequenced in a study of blood T cell repertoires in COVID-19. The protocol was immunoSEQ multiplex PCR, while the TCRdb copy is restricted to in-frame clones and leaves out a portion. Of around 24,000 clones listed, roughly nine tenths were seen once; the top ten hold approximately 30%. The sample consisted of peripheral blood. These receptors came from a man between 65 and 79 years old with COVID-19, enrolled during active disease.

In its sample, this clone was seen a few times. The CDR3 sequence is CASRTYGLAGGMSTDTQYF. Written as DNA, the CDR3 is TGTGCCAGTAGGACGTATGGACTAGCGGGAGGGATGAGCACAGATACGCAGTATTTT. V is TRBV19 and J is TRBJ2-3; 15 bases match TRBD2. The V gene end was trimmed by 6 bases and the J gene end by 0 bases; junction bases not matched to a gene: 10. CDR1 is LNHDA, CDR2 SQIVND, per germline (reference sequence). CDR3 length: 19 residues.

The V and J genes are TRBV4-1 and TRBJ1-2; tentative D call: TRBD1 (6 bases). There are 19 residues in the CDR3. With 3 bases removed from V and 0 bases from J, the gap between germline ends came to 23 bases. The V gene's germline CDR1 is MGHRA and CDR2 YSYEKL. CDR3: CASSHIRGGAEPPNYGYTF. The CDR3, as DNA: TGCGCCAGCAGCCACATTAGAGGGGGGGCGGAACCTCCTAACTATGGCTACACCTTC.

This chain joins TRBV18 and TRBJ1-5; TRBD1 aligns across 8 bases. This CDR3 is built from 14 residues. The trim removed 5 bases at V and 5 bases at J, leaving 5 bases unmatched. The germline CDR1 and CDR2 sequences are KGHSH and LQKENI. The CDR3 region has the DNA TGTGCCAGCTCAGCGGACAGGGAATATCAGCCCCAGCATTTT. This sequence encodes CASSADREYQPQHF.

This clone showed up just once. This chain joins TRBV6-5 and TRBJ1-4; the D is unclear. The V gene's germline CDR1 is MNHEY and CDR2 SVGAGI. Trimming removed 2 bases from V and 8 bases from J, with 15 bases in between. CDR3 length equals 15 residues. In DNA, the CDR3 is TGTGCCAGCAGTTACCCCGGGAAACCTTTGGAAAAACTGTTTTTT. Translated, it gives CASSYPGKPLEKLFF.

The chain couples TRBV4-1 to TRBJ1-6; D is unclear. Germline CDR1 and CDR2: MGHRA and YSYEKL. Trimming left V 2 bases short and J 1 base short, with 12 bases between. This CDR3 has 17 amino acids. Written as DNA, the CDR3 is TGCGCCAGCAGCCAAAACAGCCAGGCGTCCTATAATTCACCCCTCCACTTT. Translated: CASSQNSQASYNSPLHF.

The genes are TRBV5-1 and TRBJ1-2; a weak D match, TRBD1 (6 bases). Germline V gives CDR1 SGHRS, CDR2 YFSETQ. The CDR3 is made up of 14 amino acids. Trimming pared 7 bases from V and 4 bases from J, leaving 17 bases between. The CDR3 reads CASSGRGGFYGYTF. DNA of the CDR3: TGCGCCAGCTCCGGGAGGGGGGGCTTCTATGGCTACACCTTC.

The chain uses TRBV7-2 and TRBJ1-1, with D possibly being TRBD1 (5 bases). The CDR3 contains 13 residues. Germline-derived CDR1 and CDR2 are SGHTA and FQGNSA. The germline V and J ends were trimmed by 5 bases and 11 bases, with 18 bases remaining between them. The chain's CDR3 is CASSPYRDLEAFF. The CDR3 nucleotides read TGTGCCAGCAGCCCATACCGGGACTTGGAGGCTTTCTTT.

This chain joins TRBV23-1 and TRBJ1-1, with D perhaps TRBD1 (6 bases). TRBV23-1 is annotated as an ORF whose role is uncertain. CDR3 length: 16 amino acids. V gave up 0 bases and J gave up 3 bases, with 14 bases separating them. CDR3 coding DNA: TGCGCCAGCAGTCAATCGTGGGGGGGCAGGGACACTGAAGCTTTCTTT. As protein: CASSQSWGGRDTEAFF.

The chain uses TRBV5-8 and TRBJ2-2; 7 positions agree with TRBD2. This CDR3 is built from 15 residues. V was clipped by 5 bases and J by 2 bases; unmatched bases: 6. Germline lookup yields CDR1 SGHTS and CDR2 YDEGEE. CDR3 sequence reads: CASRDGGRNTGELFF. The CDR3 coding sequence is TGTGCCAGCAGGGACGGGGGGAGAAACACCGGGGAGCTGTTTTTT.

The CDR3 region is CASSPGHEYGYTF. CDR3 sequence (DNA): TGCGCCAGCAGCCCTGGACACGAGTATGGCTACACCTTC. This rearrangement joins TRBV10-2 to TRBJ1-2, with a tentative D call TRBD1 (5 bases). V lost 6 bases and J 5 bases, leaving 13 bases between the germline ends. CDR3 length: 13 amino acids. The germline V gene has CDR1 WSHSY and CDR2 SAAADI.

This clone occurred once. The chain links TRBV6-1 to TRBJ1-3; D remains ambiguous. Germline values: CDR1 MNHNS, CDR2 SASEGT. The CDR3 sequence is 16 residues long. V was cut by 3 bases and J by 0 bases, with 12 bases left in between. CDR3 sequence: CASSDPMILSGNTIYF. CDR3 DNA: TGTGCCAGCAGTGATCCTATGATTCTCTCTGGAAACACCATATATTTT.

This rearrangement joins TRBV3-1 (or the pseudogene TRBV3-2) to TRBJ2-5; 9 bases align to TRBD2. The CDR3 spans 16 residues. From germline, CDR1 is LGHDT and CDR2 YNNKEL (reference sequence). J lost 8 bases, V lost 0 bases, and 10 bases had no gene match. The CDR3: CASSQDSLAGRTTQYF. Written as DNA, the CDR3 is TGTGCCAGCAGCCAAGATAGTCTAGCGGGGCGCACAACCCAGTACTTC.

The chain uses TRBV4-1 and TRBJ2-7, with 7 bases that match TRBD1. With 4 bases clipped from V and 9 bases from J, the junction kept 15 bases outside the gene matches. This CDR3 is 15 amino acids long. Germline values: CDR1 MGHRA, CDR2 YSYEKL. The CDR3 loop reads CASSRTTGYRVVQYF. CDR3 DNA: TGCGCCAGCAGCCGAACGACAGGGTACAGAGTTGTGCAGTACTTC.

The V and J genes are TRBV4-1 and TRBJ2-5; D call uncertain. Between the trimmed V and J ends, which lost 1 base and 5 bases, there was a span of 17 bases. Looked up from germline, CDR1 is MGHRA and CDR2 is YSYEKL. CDR3 size: 16 residues. CDR3 sequence: CASSQGTTSHGETQYF. The CDR3 region has the DNA TGCGCCAGCAGCCAAGGCACGACCTCGCACGGGGAGACCCAGTACTTC.

This chain joins TRBV2 and TRBJ1-6; D gene unclear. CDR3 length: 16 amino acids. Deletions cut 3 bases from V and 0 bases from J, with 9 bases between. Per the germline V gene, CDR1 is SNHLY and CDR2 is FYNNEI. CDR3 bases: TGTGCCAGCAGTGACGCGGCTTACTCCTATAATTCACCCCTCCACTTT. Its protein is CASSDAAYSYNSPLHF.